The 7 T cell receptor beta chains listed next were all sequenced from one sample in a study of T cell responses to AZD1222 COVID-19 vaccine. Libraries were prepared by immunoSEQ multiplex PCR; TCRdb keeps only in-frame clonotypes and omits some of them. The sample consists of around 110,000 clones, just under 95% of them appearing once. This specimen consisted of peripheral blood, obtained on day 0 of AZD1222 vaccination. These receptors originate from an adult in good health.

This clone occurred a few times. The genes are TRBV4-1 and TRBJ2-2; D call uncertain. The CDR3 consists of 14 residues. Trimming cost V 7 bases and J 7 bases, with 16 bases left between them. From germline, CDR1 is MGHRA and CDR2 YSYEKL. The CDR3 reads CASTPRQGVGELFF. For the CDR3, the DNA is TGCGCCAGCACCCCACGCCAAGGTGTCGGGGAGCTGTTTTTT.

The V gene is TRBV7-9, the J gene TRBJ1-1; D might be TRBD1 (5 bases). The CDR3 spans 18 residues. V dropped 1 base and J dropped 1 base, with 19 bases sitting between them. Germline CDR1 and CDR2: SEHNR and FQNEAQ (reference sequence). The CDR3 spells CASSLVVLRTKENTEAFF. CDR3 nucleotide sequence: TGTGCCAGCAGCTTAGTTGTTCTTCGGACAAAGGAGAACACTGAAGCTTTCTTT. Filled out from reference TRBV7-9 and TRBJ1-1, the complete variable domain reads DTGVSQNPRHKITKRGQNVTFRCDPISEHNRLYWYRQTLGQGPEFLTYFQNEAQLEKSRLLSDRFSAERPKGSFSTLEIQRTEQGDSAMYLCASSLVVLRTKENTEAFFGQGTRLTVV.

The rearrangement links TRBV10-3 to TRBJ2-1, with D possibly TRBD2 on 6 matching bases. V lost 3 bases to trimming and J lost 6 bases, with 12 bases between them. The CDR3 consists of 14 residues. Per germline, CDR1 ENHRY and CDR2 SYGVKD. The CDR3 DNA reads as TGTGCCATCAGTGACGGGGGAGAGGCCAATGAGCAGTTCTTC. Protein sequence: CAISDGGEANEQFF.

This chain connects TRBV28 to TRBJ1-5; D remains ambiguous. CDR1 and CDR2 from the germline V gene are MDHEN and SYDVKM. The ends were cut back, 7 bases at V and 0 bases at J, with 10 bases in the middle. The CDR3 spans 14 residues. The CDR3 DNA is TGTGCCAGCACCTCCCTTAGTAGCAATCAGCCCCAGCATTTT. The encoded protein is CASTSLSSNQPQHF.

The chain uses TRBV28 and TRBJ2-1; 7 nucleotides line up with TRBD1. CDR1 is MDHEN, CDR2 SYDVKM, per germline. With V trimmed by 1 base and J by 9 bases, 6 bases remained unmatched. The CDR3 extends over 14 amino acids. Here the CDR3 DNA reads TGTGCCAGCAGTTTATTCCTAGGACAGGCTGAGCAGTTCTTC. This encodes CASSLFLGQAEQFF. Full variable domain (remainder filled in from reference TRBV28 and TRBJ2-1): DVKVTQSSRYLVKRTGEKVFLECVQDMDHENMFWYRQDPGLGLRLIYFSYDVKMKEKGDIPEGYSVSREKKERFSLILESASTNQTSMYLCASSLFLGQAEQFFGPGTRLTVL.

This chain joins TRBV19 and TRBJ2-2; the match to TRBD1 covers 7 bases. CDR3 length: 15 residues. From germline, CDR1 is LNHDA and CDR2 SQIVND (reference sequence). Trimming cost V 7 bases and J 2 bases; bases outside gene matches: 7. The CDR3 sequence: CASKVTGDNTGELFF. The DNA of the CDR3 is TGTGCCAGTAAAGTAACAGGGGATAACACCGGGGAGCTGTTTTTT. The variable domain in full, completed from reference TRBV19 and TRBJ2-2, reads DGGITQSPKYLFRKEGQNVTLSCEQNLNHDAMYWYRQDPGQGLRLIYYSQIVNDFQKGDIAEGYSVSREKKESFPLTVTSAQKNPTAFYLCASKVTGDNTGELFFGEGSRLTVL.

The chain joins TRBV19 to TRBJ1-6, with D possibly TRBD1 on 6 matching bases. CDR3 length equals 15 residues. V lost 4 bases to trimming and J lost 9 bases, with 16 bases between them. Germline CDR1 LNHDA, CDR2 SQIVND (reference sequence). The CDR3, as DNA: TGTGCCAGTAGTACCTGGGGGGGGCTTGTTTCACCCCTCCACTTT. Encoded protein: CASSTWGGLVSPLHF.